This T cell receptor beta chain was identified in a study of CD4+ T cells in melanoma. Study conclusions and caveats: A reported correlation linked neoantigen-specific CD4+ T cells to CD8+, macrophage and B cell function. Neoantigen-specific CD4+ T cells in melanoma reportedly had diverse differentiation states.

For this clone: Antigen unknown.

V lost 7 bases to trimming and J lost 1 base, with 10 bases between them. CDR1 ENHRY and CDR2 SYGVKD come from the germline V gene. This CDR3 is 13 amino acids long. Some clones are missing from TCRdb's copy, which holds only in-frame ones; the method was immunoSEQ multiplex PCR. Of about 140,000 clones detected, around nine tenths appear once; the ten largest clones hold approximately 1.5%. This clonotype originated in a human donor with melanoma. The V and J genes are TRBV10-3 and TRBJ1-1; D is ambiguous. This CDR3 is CAIMPDENTEAFF. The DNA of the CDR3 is TGTGCCATCATGCCCGACGAGAACACTGAAGCTTTCTTT.